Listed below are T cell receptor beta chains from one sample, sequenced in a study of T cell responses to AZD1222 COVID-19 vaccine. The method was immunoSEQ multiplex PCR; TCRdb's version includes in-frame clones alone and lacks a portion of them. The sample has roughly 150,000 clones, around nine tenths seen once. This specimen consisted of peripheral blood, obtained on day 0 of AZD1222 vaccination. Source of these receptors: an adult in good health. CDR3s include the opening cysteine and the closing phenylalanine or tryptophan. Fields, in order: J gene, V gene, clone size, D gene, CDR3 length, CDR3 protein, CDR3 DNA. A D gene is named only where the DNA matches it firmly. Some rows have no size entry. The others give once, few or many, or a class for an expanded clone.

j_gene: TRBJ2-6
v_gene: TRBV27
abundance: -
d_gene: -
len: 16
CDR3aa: CASIQGRNSGANVLTF
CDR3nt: TGTGCCAGCATTCAAGGACGGAACTCTGGGGCCAACGTCCTGACTTTC

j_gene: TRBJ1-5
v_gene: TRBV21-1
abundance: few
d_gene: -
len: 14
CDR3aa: CASSFGRPGQPQHF
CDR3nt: TGTGCCAGCAGCTTCGGTCGGCCGGGGCAGCCCCAGCATTTT

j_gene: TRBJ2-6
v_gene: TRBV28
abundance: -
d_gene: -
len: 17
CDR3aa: CASASGGAPFGANVLTF
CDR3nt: TGTGCCAGTGCAAGTGGGGGGGCCCCTTTTGGGGCCAACGTCCTGACTTTC

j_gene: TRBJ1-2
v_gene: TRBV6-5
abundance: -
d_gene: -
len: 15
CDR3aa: CATARAGNTNYGYTF
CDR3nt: TGTGCCACAGCACGGGCGGGGAACACTAACTATGGCTACACCTTC

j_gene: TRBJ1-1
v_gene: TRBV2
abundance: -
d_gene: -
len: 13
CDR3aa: CASSDPLNTEAFF
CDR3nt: TGTGCCAGCAGTGATCCCCTGAACACTGAAGCTTTCTTT

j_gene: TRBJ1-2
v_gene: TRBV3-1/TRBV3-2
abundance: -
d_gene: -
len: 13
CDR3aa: CASSQRDGYGYTF
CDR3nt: TGTGCCAGCAGCCAGAGGGACGGATATGGCTACACCTTC

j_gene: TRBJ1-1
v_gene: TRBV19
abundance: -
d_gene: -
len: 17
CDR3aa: CASSPPAGLTMNTEAFF
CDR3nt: TGTGCCAGTAGTCCCCCGGCAGGACTTACTATGAACACTGAAGCTTTCTTT

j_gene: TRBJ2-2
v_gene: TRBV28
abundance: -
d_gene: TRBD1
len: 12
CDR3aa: CASSLGQGGVFF
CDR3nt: TGTGCCAGCAGTTTAGGACAGGGGGGTGTGTTTTTT

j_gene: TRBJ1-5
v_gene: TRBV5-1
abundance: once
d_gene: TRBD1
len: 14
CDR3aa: CASSIGQGNQPQHF
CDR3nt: TGCGCCAGCAGCATAGGACAGGGAAATCAGCCCCAGCATTTT

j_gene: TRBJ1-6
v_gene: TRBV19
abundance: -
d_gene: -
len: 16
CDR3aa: CASSIPQHYDGSPLHF
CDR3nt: TGTGCCAGTAGTATTCCTCAACATTACGACGGATCACCCCTCCACTTT

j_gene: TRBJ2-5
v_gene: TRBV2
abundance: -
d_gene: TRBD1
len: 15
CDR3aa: CASSPGTGIGETQYF
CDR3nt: TGTGCCAGCAGTCCCGGGACAGGGATTGGGGAGACCCAGTACTTC

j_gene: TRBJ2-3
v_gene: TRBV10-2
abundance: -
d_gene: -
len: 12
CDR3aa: CASSDKWDTQYF
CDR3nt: TGCGCCAGCAGTGACAAATGGGATACGCAGTATTTT

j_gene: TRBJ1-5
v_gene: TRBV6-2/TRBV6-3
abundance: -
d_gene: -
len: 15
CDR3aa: CASSEVRGGNQPQHF
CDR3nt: TGTGCCAGCAGTGAGGTGCGAGGGGGCAATCAGCCCCAGCATTTT

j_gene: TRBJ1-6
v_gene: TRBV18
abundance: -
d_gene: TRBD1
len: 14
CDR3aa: CASSPTGIDSPLHF
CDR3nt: TGTGCCAGCTCACCGACAGGGATCGATTCACCCCTCCACTTT

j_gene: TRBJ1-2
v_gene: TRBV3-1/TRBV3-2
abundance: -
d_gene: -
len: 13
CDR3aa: CASSPPVGGGYTF
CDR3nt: TGTGCCAGCAGCCCTCCTGTCGGAGGAGGCTACACCTTC

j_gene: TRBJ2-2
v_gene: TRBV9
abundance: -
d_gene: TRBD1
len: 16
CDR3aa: CASSVWTGANTGELFF
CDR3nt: TGTGCCAGCAGCGTTTGGACAGGAGCGAACACCGGGGAGCTGTTTTTT

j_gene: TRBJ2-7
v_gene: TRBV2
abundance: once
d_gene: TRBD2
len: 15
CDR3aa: CASREVAGSSYEQYF
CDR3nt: TGTGCCAGCAGAGAAGTAGCGGGGAGCTCCTACGAGCAGTACTTC

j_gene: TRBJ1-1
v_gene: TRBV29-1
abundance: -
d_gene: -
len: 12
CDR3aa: CSVERPWGEAFF
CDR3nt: TGCAGCGTTGAAAGACCATGGGGCGAAGCTTTCTTT

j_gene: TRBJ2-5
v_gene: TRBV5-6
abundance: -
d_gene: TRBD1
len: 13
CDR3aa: CASSLQGEETQYF
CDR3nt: TGTGCCAGCAGCTTACAGGGGGAAGAGACCCAGTACTTC

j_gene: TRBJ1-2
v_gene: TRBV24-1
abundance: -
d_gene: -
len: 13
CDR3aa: CATSDADGGGYTF
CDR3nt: TGTGCCACCAGTGATGCGGACGGGGGAGGCTACACCTTC

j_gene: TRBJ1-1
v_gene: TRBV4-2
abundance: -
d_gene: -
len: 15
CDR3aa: CASSQDGIWATEAFF
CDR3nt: TGTGCCAGCAGCCAAGACGGAATCTGGGCCACTGAAGCTTTCTTT

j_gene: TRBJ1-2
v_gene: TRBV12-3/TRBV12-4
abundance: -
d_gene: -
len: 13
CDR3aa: CASSSEINYGYTF
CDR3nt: TGTGCCAGCAGTTCGGAGATAAACTATGGCTACACCTTC

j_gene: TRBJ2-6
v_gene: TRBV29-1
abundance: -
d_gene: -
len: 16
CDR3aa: CSVVTGYFSGANVLTF
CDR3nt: TGCAGCGTTGTGACAGGTTACTTCTCTGGGGCCAACGTCCTGACTTTC

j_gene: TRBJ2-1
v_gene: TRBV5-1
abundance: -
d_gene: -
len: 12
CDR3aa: CASSLSGTEQFF
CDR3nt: TGCGCCAGCAGCTTGTCGGGGACTGAGCAGTTCTTC

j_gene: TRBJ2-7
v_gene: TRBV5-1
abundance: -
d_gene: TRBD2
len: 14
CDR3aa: CASSLLAGAYEQYF
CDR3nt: TGCGCCAGCAGCTTACTAGCGGGAGCCTACGAGCAGTACTTC

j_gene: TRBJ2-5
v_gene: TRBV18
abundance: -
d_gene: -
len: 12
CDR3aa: CASSTLEETQYF
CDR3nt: TGTGCCAGCTCAACACTAGAGGAGACCCAGTACTTC

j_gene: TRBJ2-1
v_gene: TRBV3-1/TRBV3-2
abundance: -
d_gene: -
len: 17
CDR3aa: CASSPPPVAGSYNEQFF
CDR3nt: TGTGCCAGCAGCCCCCCCCCGGTGGCTGGGTCTTACAATGAGCAGTTCTTC

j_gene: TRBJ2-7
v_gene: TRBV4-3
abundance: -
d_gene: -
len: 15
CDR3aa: CASSQGATGSYEQYF
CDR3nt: TGCGCCAGCAGCCAAGGGGCAACGGGGTCCTACGAGCAGTACTTC

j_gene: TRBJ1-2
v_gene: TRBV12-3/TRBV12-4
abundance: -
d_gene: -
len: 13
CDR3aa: CASSSARQAPYTF
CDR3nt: TGTGCCAGCAGTTCGGCACGACAAGCCCCCTACACCTTC

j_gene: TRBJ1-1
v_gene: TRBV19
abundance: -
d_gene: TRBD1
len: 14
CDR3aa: CASSRTGMNTEAFF
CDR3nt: TGTGCCAGTAGTAGGACAGGGATGAACACTGAAGCTTTCTTT

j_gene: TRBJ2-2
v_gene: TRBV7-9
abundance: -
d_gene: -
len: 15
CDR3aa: CASSSRGTNTGELFF
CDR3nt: TGTGCCAGCAGCTCACGCGGGACGAACACCGGGGAGCTGTTTTTT

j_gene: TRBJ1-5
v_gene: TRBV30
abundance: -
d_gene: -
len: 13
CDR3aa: CAWSVRGGQPQHF
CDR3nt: TGTGCCTGGAGTGTACGAGGCGGTCAGCCCCAGCATTTT

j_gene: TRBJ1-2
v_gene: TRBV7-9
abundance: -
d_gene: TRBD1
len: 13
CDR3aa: CASSLGQGDGYTF
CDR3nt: TGTGCCAGCAGCCTAGGACAGGGGGATGGCTACACCTTC

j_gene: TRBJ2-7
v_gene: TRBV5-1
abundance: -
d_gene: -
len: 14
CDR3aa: CASSLVRGPYEQYF
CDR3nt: TGCGCCAGCAGCTTGGTACGCGGACCCTACGAGCAGTACTTC

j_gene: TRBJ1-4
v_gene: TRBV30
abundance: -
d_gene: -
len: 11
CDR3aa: CAWSRSEKLFF
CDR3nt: TGTGCCTGGAGTAGGTCGGAAAAACTGTTTTTT

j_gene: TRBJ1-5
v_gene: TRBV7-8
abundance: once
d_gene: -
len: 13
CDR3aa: CASSHDRDQPQHF
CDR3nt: TGTGCCAGCAGCCATGACAGAGATCAGCCCCAGCATTTT

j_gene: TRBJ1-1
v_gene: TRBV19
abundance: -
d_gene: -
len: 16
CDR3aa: CASSISQAPPNTEAFF
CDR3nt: TGTGCCAGTAGTATCAGCCAGGCCCCACCGAACACTGAAGCTTTCTTT